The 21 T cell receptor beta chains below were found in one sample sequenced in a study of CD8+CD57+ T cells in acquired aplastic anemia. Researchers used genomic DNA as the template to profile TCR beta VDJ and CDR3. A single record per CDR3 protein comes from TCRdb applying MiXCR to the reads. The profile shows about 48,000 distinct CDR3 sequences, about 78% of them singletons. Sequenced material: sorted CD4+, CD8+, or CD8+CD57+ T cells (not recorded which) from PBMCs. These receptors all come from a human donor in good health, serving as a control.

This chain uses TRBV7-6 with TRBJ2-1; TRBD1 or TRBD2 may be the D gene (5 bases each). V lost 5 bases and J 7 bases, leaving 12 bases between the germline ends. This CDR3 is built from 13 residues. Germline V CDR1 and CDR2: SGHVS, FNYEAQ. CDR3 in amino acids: CASSAGTQNEQFF. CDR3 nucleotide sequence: TGTGCCAGCAGCGCCGGGACCCAGAATGAGCAGTTCTTC.

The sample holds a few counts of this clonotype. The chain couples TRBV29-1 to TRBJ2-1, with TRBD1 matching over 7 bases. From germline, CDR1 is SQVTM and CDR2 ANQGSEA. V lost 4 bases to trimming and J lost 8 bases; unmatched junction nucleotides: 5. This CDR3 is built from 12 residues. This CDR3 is CSVGQGVYEQFF. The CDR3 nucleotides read TGCAGCGTTGGACAGGGAGTGTATGAGCAGTTCTTC.

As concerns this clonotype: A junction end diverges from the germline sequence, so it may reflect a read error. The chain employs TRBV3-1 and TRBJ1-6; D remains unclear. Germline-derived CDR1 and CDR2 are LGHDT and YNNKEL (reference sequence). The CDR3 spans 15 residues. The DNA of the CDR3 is TGTGCCAGCAGCTTGGAACGGACTTATAGTTCACCCCTCCACTTT. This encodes CASSLERTYSSPLHF.

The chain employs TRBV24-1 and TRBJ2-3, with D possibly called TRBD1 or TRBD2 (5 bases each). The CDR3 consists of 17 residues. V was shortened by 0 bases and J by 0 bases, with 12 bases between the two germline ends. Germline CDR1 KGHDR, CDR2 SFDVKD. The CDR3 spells CATSDLAGSASTDTQYF. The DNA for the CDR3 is TGTGCCACCAGTGATTTGGCAGGGAGCGCCAGCACAGATACGCAGTATTTT.

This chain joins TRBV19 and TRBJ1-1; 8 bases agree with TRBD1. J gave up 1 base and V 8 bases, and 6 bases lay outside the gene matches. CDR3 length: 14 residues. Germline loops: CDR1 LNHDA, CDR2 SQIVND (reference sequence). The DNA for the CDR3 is TGTGCCAGTGGGGGACAGGCGGAGAACACTGAAGCTTTCTTT. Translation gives CASGGQAENTEAFF.

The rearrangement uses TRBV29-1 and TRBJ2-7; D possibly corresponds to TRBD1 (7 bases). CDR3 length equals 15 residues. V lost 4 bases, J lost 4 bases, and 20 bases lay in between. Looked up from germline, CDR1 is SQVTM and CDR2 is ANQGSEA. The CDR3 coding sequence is TGCAGCGTTGCGCTTTTTGGCGCAGGGGGGTACGAGCAGTACTTC. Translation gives CSVALFGAGGYEQYF.

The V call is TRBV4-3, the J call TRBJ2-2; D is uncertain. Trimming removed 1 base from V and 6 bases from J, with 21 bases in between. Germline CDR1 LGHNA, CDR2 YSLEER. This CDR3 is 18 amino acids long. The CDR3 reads CASSQALVQKTVAGELFF. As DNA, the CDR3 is TGCGCCAGCAGCCAAGCGTTGGTTCAGAAGACCGTGGCCGGGGAGCTGTTTTTT.

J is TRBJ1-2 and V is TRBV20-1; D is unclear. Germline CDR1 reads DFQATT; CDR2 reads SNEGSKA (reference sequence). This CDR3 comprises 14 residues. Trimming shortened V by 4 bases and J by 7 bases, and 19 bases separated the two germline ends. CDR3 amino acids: CSAKSFGILTGYTF. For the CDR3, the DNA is TGCAGTGCTAAGAGTTTTGGGATTCTGACTGGCTACACCTTC.

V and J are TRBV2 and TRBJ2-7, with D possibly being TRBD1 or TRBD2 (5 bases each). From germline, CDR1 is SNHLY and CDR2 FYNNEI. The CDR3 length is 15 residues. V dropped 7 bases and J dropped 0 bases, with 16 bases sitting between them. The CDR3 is CASNVAGSLSYEQYF. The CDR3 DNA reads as TGTGCCAGCAACGTGGCAGGGAGCCTCTCCTACGAGCAGTACTTC.

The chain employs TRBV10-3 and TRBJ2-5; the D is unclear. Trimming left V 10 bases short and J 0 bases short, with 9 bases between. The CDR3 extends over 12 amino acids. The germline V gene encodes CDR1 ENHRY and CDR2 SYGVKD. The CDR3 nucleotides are TGTGCCACGACGGATGACCAAGAGACCCAGTACTTC. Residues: CATTDDQETQYF.

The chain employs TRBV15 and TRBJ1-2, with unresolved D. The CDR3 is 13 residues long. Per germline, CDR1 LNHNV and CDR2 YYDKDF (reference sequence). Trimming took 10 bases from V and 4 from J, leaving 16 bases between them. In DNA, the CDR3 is TGTGCCAGCAGGATGTCCTCGACCTATGGCTACACCTTC. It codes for CASRMSSTYGYTF.

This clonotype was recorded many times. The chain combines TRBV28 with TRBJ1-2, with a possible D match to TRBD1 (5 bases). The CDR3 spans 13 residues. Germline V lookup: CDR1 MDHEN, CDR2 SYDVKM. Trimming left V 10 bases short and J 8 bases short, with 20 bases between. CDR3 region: CAIRLRGGYGYTF. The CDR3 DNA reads TGTGCCATCCGACTTAGGGGAGGCTACGGCTACACCTTC.

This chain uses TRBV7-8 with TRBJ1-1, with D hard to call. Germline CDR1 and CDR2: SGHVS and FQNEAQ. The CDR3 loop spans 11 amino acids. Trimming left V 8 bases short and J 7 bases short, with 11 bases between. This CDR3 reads CASSSGFEAFF. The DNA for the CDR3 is TGTGCCAGCTCCTCGGGGTTTGAAGCTTTCTTT.

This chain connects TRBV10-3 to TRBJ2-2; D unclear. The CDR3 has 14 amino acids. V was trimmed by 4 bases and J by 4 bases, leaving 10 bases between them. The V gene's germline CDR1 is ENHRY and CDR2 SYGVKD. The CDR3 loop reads CAISGSRVTGELFF. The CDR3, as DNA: TGTGCCATCAGTGGGTCTAGAGTCACCGGGGAGCTGTTTTTT.

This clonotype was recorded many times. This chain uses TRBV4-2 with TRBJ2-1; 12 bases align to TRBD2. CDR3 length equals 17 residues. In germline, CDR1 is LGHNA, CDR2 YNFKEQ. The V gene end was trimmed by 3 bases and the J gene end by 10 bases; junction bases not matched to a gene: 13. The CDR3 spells CASSQDHTSGRLEEQFF. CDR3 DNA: TGTGCCAGCAGCCAGGACCATACTAGCGGGAGGCTTGAGGAGCAGTTCTTC.

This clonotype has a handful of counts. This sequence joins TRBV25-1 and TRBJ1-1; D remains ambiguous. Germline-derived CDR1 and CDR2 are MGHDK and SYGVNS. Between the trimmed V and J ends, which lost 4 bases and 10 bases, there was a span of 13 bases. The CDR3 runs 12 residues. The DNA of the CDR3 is TGTGCCAGCAGTGCCCCAGTCGCTCGAGCTTTCTTT. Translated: CASSAPVARAFF.

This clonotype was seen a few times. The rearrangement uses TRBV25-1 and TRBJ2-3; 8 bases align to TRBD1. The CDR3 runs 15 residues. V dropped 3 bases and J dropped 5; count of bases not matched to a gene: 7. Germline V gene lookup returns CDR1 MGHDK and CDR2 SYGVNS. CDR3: CASSDPGTGGDTQYF. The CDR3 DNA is TGTGCCAGCAGTGATCCCGGGACAGGTGGAGATACGCAGTATTTT.

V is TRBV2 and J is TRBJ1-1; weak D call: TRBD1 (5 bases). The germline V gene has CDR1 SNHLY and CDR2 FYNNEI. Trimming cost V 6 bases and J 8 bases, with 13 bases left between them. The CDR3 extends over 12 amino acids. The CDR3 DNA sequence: TGTGCCAGCAGCCGTAGGGACGGGGAAGCTTTCTTT. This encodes CASSRRDGEAFF.

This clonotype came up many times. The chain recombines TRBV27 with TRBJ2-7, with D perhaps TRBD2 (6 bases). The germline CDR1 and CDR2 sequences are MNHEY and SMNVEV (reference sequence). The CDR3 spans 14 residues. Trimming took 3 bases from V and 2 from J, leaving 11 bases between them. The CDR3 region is CASSFRGLPYEQYF. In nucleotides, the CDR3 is TGTGCCAGCAGTTTCCGGGGACTCCCCTACGAGCAGTACTTC.

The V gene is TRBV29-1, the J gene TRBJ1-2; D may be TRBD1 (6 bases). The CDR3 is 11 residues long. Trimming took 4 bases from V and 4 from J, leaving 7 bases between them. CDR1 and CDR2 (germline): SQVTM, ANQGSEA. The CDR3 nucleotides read TGCAGCGTTGCGACAGGCTATGGCTACACCTTC. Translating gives CSVATGYGYTF.

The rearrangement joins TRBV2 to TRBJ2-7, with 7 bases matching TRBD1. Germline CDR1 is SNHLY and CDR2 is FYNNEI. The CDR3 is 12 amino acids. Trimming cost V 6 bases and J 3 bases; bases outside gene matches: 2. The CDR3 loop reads CASSYRGYEQYF. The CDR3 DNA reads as TGTGCCAGCAGCTACAGGGGCTACGAGCAGTACTTC.